The next 28 T cell receptor beta chains were all read from a single sample in a study of ipilimumab plus nivolumab after autologous stem cell transplantation. Clones were sequenced by immunoSEQ multiplex PCR, and TCRdb holds only the in-frame ones, with some missing. In the table there are roughly 10,000 clones, about 78% of which are singletons. Here the sequenced sample was PBMCs, taken in a trial of ipilimumab plus nivolumab as post-transplant consolidation. The receptors originated from a male donor with diffuse large B-cell lymphoma.

A few counts support this clone. The chain is built from TRBV28 and TRBJ1-3, with D perhaps matching TRBD1 (6 bases). This CDR3 region has 16 residues. With 6 bases removed from V and 0 bases from J, the gap between germline ends came to 15 bases. Germline-derived CDR1 and CDR2 are MDHEN and SYDVKM. The DNA of the CDR3 is TGTGCCAGCAGCGGTCGACAGGTTAGCTCTGGAAACACCATATATTTT. This translates into CASSGRQVSSGNTIYF.

The rearrangement joins TRBV6-6 to TRBJ1-5, with D tentatively TRBD1 (5 bases). The V and J ends lost 6 bases and 10 bases respectively, with 10 bases between them. Germline V gives CDR1 MNHNY, CDR2 SVGAGI (reference sequence). The CDR3 is 11 residues long. The CDR3 sequence: CASSQGVPQHF. The CDR3 DNA follows: TGTGCCAGCAGCCAGGGAGTTCCCCAGCATTTT.

V gene TRBV28 combines with J gene TRBJ2-5; no clear D. V shed 8 bases and J shed 7 bases, with 11 bases lying between them. The CDR3 contains 11 residues. CDR1 is MDHEN and CDR2 is SYDVKM in the germline V gene. The CDR3 nucleotides read TGTGCCAGCGGTATTACCGGGACCCAGTACTTC. Translated, it gives CASGITGTQYF.

The chain couples TRBV7-2 to TRBJ1-2; maybe TRBD1 (6 bases). Germline lookup yields CDR1 SGHTA and CDR2 FQGNSA. The CDR3 is 15 residues long. Deletions cut 5 bases from V and 5 bases from J, with 18 bases between. This CDR3 is CASSQGTPGSYGYTF. CDR3 coding DNA: TGTGCCAGCAGCCAGGGGACTCCGGGGAGTTATGGCTACACCTTC.

V usage is TRBV18 and J usage is TRBJ2-3; D might be TRBD2 (6 bases). The germline V and J ends were trimmed by 3 bases and 2 bases, with 15 bases remaining between them. CDR1 and CDR2 from the germline V gene are KGHSH and LQKENI. The CDR3 extends over 16 amino acids. CDR3 coding DNA: TGTGCCAGCTCACCGGGAGGCCCTACCTTCACAGATACGCAGTATTTT. Protein sequence: CASSPGGPTFTDTQYF.

V and J are TRBV18 and TRBJ1-5, with D possibly matching TRBD1 (5 bases). Per germline, CDR1 KGHSH and CDR2 LQKENI. Deletions cut 6 bases from V and 7 bases from J, with 19 bases between. This CDR3 is built from 15 residues. This CDR3 reads CASSGGQAGSQPQHF. The CDR3 nucleotides are TGTGCCAGCTCGGGGGGTCAGGCAGGGAGCCAGCCCCAGCATTTT. The full variable domain, with the rest looked up from reference TRBV18 and TRBJ1-5, is NAGVMQNPRHLVRRRGQEARLRCSPMKGHSHVYWYRQLPEEGLKFMVYLQKENIIDESGMPKERFSAEFPKEGPSILRIQQVVRGDSAAYFCASSGGQAGSQPQHFGDGTRLSIL.

The chain recombines TRBV7-9 with TRBJ2-3; 10 nucleotides align to TRBD2. In germline, CDR1 is SEHNR, CDR2 FQNEAQ (reference sequence). J lost 4 bases, V lost 5 bases, and 6 bases had no gene match. CDR3 length: 15 residues. CDR3 protein: CASSGSGGVADTQYF. CDR3 in DNA: TGTGCCAGCAGCGGCAGCGGGGGGGTTGCAGATACGCAGTATTTT. Complete variable domain (other parts from reference TRBV7-9 and TRBJ2-3): DTGVSQNPRHKITKRGQNVTFRCDPISEHNRLYWYRQTLGQGPEFLTYFQNEAQLEKSRLLSDRFSAERPKGSFSTLEIQRTEQGDSAMYLCASSGSGGVADTQYFGPGTRLTVL.

This clone has only a few counts. The chain recombines TRBV30 with TRBJ1-2; D is undetermined. In germline, CDR1 is GTSNPN, CDR2 SVGIG (reference sequence). The CDR3 length is 11 residues. V lost 7 bases and J lost 4, with 10 bases in between. The CDR3 loop is CASYYGYGYTF. In DNA, the CDR3 is TGTGCCTCCTACTACGGCTATGGCTACACCTTC.

V and J are TRBV6-5 and TRBJ1-2; D remains unclear. The CDR3 is 13 residues long. Trimming removed 5 bases at V and 4 bases at J, with 11 bases between. Germline V gene data show CDR1 as MNHEY and CDR2 as SVGAGI. The chain's CDR3 is CASSEDHLYGYTF. DNA for the CDR3: TGTGCCAGCAGTGAGGATCACCTCTATGGCTACACCTTC.

This clone was picked up a small number of times. This chain joins TRBV4-1 and TRBJ2-5; 10 nucleotides line up with TRBD1. CDR3 length equals 15 residues. CDR1 and CDR2 (germline): MGHRA, YSYEKL. The V segment lost 0 bases and the J segment 7 bases; nucleotides outside the gene matches: 5. CDR3: CASSQEDRGSVTQYF. The CDR3, as DNA: TGCGCCAGCAGCCAAGAGGACAGGGGGTCGGTGACCCAGTACTTC.

The chain employs TRBV7-9 and TRBJ1-1, with D maybe TRBD1 (5 bases). Germline V gene lookup returns CDR1 SEHNR and CDR2 FQNEAQ (reference sequence). The V end was cut by 5 bases, the J end by 7 bases, with 20 bases between. The CDR3 contains 15 residues. CDR3 sequence reads: CASSPKTRVSDEAFF. The CDR3 DNA reads TGTGCCAGCAGCCCCAAGACCAGGGTTAGCGATGAAGCTTTCTTT.

By share of the sample, this clone is medium-sized. The rearrangement links TRBV5-6 to TRBJ2-5, with a weak D call TRBD2 (7 bases). Germline values: CDR1 SGHDT, CDR2 YYEEEE. CDR3 length equals 14 residues. Trimming removed 2 bases from V and 1 base from J, with 9 bases in between. Here the CDR3 DNA reads TGTGCCAGCAGCTTCGGGGGGCCCCAAGAGACCCAGTACTTC. Its protein product is CASSFGGPQETQYF. The full variable domain, completed using reference TRBV5-6 and TRBJ2-5, is DAGVTQSPTHLIKTRGQQVTLRCSPKSGHDTVSWYQQALGQGPQFIFQYYEEEERQRGNFPDRFSGHQFPNYSSELNVNALLLGDSALYLCASSFGGPQETQYFGPGTRLLVL.

The chain recombines TRBV15 with TRBJ2-3; 7 bases align to TRBD1. V lost 3 bases to trimming and J lost 2 bases; unmatched junction nucleotides: 5. Germline assignment: CDR1 LNHNV and CDR2 YYDKDF (reference sequence). This CDR3 contains 15 residues. The chain's CDR3 is CATSSHQGDTDTQYF. The CDR3 DNA reads as TGTGCCACCAGCAGCCACCAGGGGGACACAGATACGCAGTATTTT.

This clone showed up just once. This chain uses TRBV5-5 with TRBJ1-1, with 9 bases that match TRBD1. CDR1 is SGHKS and CDR2 is YYEKEE in the germline V gene (reference sequence). The CDR3 totals 16 residues. Trimming removed 0 bases from V and 3 bases from J; junction bases left unmatched: 6. The CDR3 spells CASSLATGQGDTEAFF. The CDR3 DNA reads TGTGCCAGCAGCTTGGCCACGGGACAGGGCGACACTGAAGCTTTCTTT.

This chain connects TRBV5-4 to TRBJ1-1, with TRBD1 matching 10 bases. Losses at the gene ends were 3 bases for V and 11 bases for J; bases not matched to a gene: 19. Germline V gene lookup returns CDR1 SGHNT and CDR2 YYREEE (reference sequence). This CDR3 has 17 amino acids. This CDR3 is CASSSSGQGTRTLSAFF. Here the CDR3 DNA reads TGTGCCAGCAGCTCCTCGGGACAGGGGACGCGAACACTGAGTGCTTTCTTT.

The V call is TRBV6-6, the J call TRBJ1-2; 7 bases are shared with TRBD1. Germline V gene lookup returns CDR1 MNHNY and CDR2 SVGAGI (reference sequence). The CDR3 covers 13 residues. With V trimmed by 2 bases and J by 5 bases, 2 bases remained unmatched. The CDR3 region is CASSYAGGYGYTF. The CDR3 DNA reads TGTGCCAGCAGTTACGCAGGGGGGTATGGCTACACCTTC.

This sequence joins TRBV11-2 and TRBJ1-2; D not resolved. Germline V gene lookup returns CDR1 SGHAT and CDR2 FQNNGV. Trimming removed 4 bases at V and 5 bases at J, with 8 bases between. The CDR3 has 12 amino acids. In nucleotides, the CDR3 is TGTGCCAGCAGCTCGGACGGTTATGGCTACACCTTC. It yields the protein CASSSDGYGYTF.

The chain links TRBV28 to TRBJ1-2; weak D call: TRBD1 (6 bases). The V end lost 6 bases, the J end lost 5 bases, and 16 bases lay between the germline ends. The CDR3 is made up of 14 amino acids. Germline V gene data show CDR1 as MDHEN and CDR2 as SYDVKM. This CDR3 reads CASSRNRVLYGYTF. The CDR3, as DNA: TGTGCCAGCAGCCGAAACAGGGTCCTTTATGGCTACACCTTC.

The chain is built from TRBV9 and TRBJ2-7, with 7 nucleotides matching TRBD1. The CDR3 covers 15 residues. The germline CDR1 and CDR2 sequences are SGDLS and YYNGEE. V was pared by 0 bases and J by 6 bases, with 9 bases of the junction left unmatched. In DNA form, the CDR3 reads TGTGCCAGCAGCGTAGTGGACAGGCCATCGTCCGAGCAGTACTTC. This gives the protein CASSVVDRPSSEQYF.

For the CDR3, the DNA is TGTGCCAGCAGCCGATTAGAGGACTACACCTTC. Amino acid sequence: CASSRLEDYTF. V usage is TRBV9 and J usage is TRBJ1-2; D is unresolved. This CDR3 region has 11 residues. CDR1 is SGDLS and CDR2 is YYNGEE in the germline V gene. Trimming cost V 4 bases and J 10 bases, with 11 bases left between them. The whole variable domain, remainder taken from reference TRBV9 and TRBJ1-2, is DSGVTQTPKHLITATGQRVTLRCSPRSGDLSVYWYQQSLDQGLQFLIQYYNGEERAKGNILERFSAQQFPDLHSELNLSSLELGDSALYFCASSRLEDYTFGSGTRLTVV.

This clone appeared a single time. The chain has TRBV29-1 and TRBJ2-5; no reliable D call. The germline CDR1 and CDR2 sequences are SQVTM and ANQGSEA. V lost 7 bases and J lost 4, with 10 bases in between. The CDR3 has 11 residues. CDR3 DNA: TGCAGCGCCCCGGTTGGAGAGACCCAGTACTTC. Protein sequence: CSAPVGETQYF. The entire variable domain, with the rest obtained from reference TRBV29-1 and TRBJ2-5, is as follows: SAVISQKPSRDICQRGTSLTIQCQVDSQVTMMFWYRQQPGQSLTLIATANQGSEATYESGFVIDKFPISRPNLTFSTLTVSNMSPEDSSIYLCSAPVGETQYFGPGTRLLVL.

The chain couples TRBV19 to TRBJ1-5; D ambiguous. This CDR3 spans 15 amino acids. CDR1 and CDR2 (germline): LNHDA, SQIVND (reference sequence). V was pared by 6 bases and J by 0 bases, with 12 bases between. CDR3 DNA: TGTGCCAGTAGCCCGACTGGAAATAGCAATCAGCCCCAGCATTTT. Amino acids: CASSPTGNSNQPQHF.

The chain employs TRBV7-6 and TRBJ2-5; the D gene is possibly TRBD2 (5 bases). Germline V gene sequence: CDR1 SGHVS, CDR2 FNYEAQ. Trimming left V 0 bases short and J 11 bases short, with 19 bases between. The CDR3 has 15 residues. As DNA, the CDR3 is TGTGCCAGCAGCTTAGCTTCCCGGGATCTGGGAGAGCAGTACTTC. This gives the protein CASSLASRDLGEQYF.

A single count supports this clone. This rearrangement joins TRBV28 to TRBJ2-2; a possible D gene is TRBD2 (6 bases). CDR3 length equals 15 residues. Germline V gene lookup returns CDR1 MDHEN and CDR2 SYDVKM. Between the trimmed V and J ends, which lost 2 bases and 3 bases, there was a span of 10 bases. CDR3 sequence reads: CASSLPGGDTGELFF. The CDR3 DNA is TGTGCCAGCAGTTTACCCGGAGGGGACACCGGGGAGCTGTTTTTT.

Only one count was recorded for this clone. The chain links TRBV7-6 to TRBJ1-2, with D unresolved. CDR3 length equals 15 residues. V was cut by 3 bases and J by 8 bases, with 19 bases left in between. Germline values: CDR1 SGHVS, CDR2 FNYEAQ. The CDR3 sequence: CASSFSIGGRVGYTF. The CDR3 DNA reads TGTGCCAGCAGCTTTTCCATTGGAGGGCGGGTCGGCTACACCTTC.

The chain is built from TRBV2 and TRBJ1-2; TRBD1 matches at 7 bases. Germline trimming cut 4 bases from V and 4 bases from J; bases unmatched to any gene: 6. CDR1 is SNHLY, CDR2 FYNNEI, per germline. The CDR3 contains 14 residues. Here the CDR3 reads CASSGDSNPYGYTF. For the CDR3, the DNA is TGTGCCAGCAGTGGGGACAGCAATCCCTATGGCTACACCTTC.

This clone occurred a few times. The V call is TRBV4-3, the J call TRBJ2-1; 9 bases agree with TRBD1. Looked up from germline, CDR1 is LGHNA and CDR2 is YSLEER. V lost 2 bases, J lost 3 bases, and 2 bases stayed unmatched. The CDR3 has 15 residues. The CDR3 nucleotides are TGCGCCAGCAGCCAACAGGGACAGGGCTACAATGAGCAGTTCTTC. The encoded protein is CASSQQGQGYNEQFF.

The rearrangement uses TRBV2 and TRBJ1-1, with D possibly matching TRBD1 (6 bases). Trimming removed 7 bases from V and 2 bases from J, with 23 bases in between. CDR3 length: 17 amino acids. CDR1 is SNHLY, CDR2 FYNNEI, per germline. Here the CDR3 DNA reads TGTGCCAGCAAACCGAACAGGGTTGGGATACTTAACACTGAAGCTTTCTTT. This translates into CASKPNRVGILNTEAFF.